This T cell receptor beta chain was documented in a study of CD8 T cells in Susac syndrome. Sequencing of TCR beta was undertaken in CD8+ and CD4+ T cells derived from blood. The CDR3 has 14 residues. Germline V gene lookup returns CDR1 SGHRS and CDR2 YFSETQ. V was shortened by 1 base and J by 3 bases, with 9 bases between the two germline ends. RNA amounts of about 0.45 to 1 ug underwent reverse transcription with random hexamers. Across 54 Vbeta and 13 Jbeta, TCR beta CDR3 was amplified with immunoSEQ multiplex PCR. One entry per CDR3 protein results from TCRdb running MiXCR on the immunoSEQ multiplex PCR reads. Here the sample spans about 210,000 distinct CDR3 sequences, 95% being singletons.

The chain recombines TRBV5-1 with TRBJ2-3; D uncertain. The sequence was collected from a human donor with multiple sclerosis. The specimen sequenced was CD4+ T cells from PBMCs. The DNA of the CDR3 is TGCGCCAGCAGCTTGTTTCAGGCAACAGATACGCAGTATTTT. It encodes CASSLFQATDTQYF.